These 10 T cell receptor beta chains were all obtained from the same sample, sequenced in a study of monozygotic twins with inflammatory bowel disease. TCRdb re-called the 5' RACE reads and catalogs CDR3 proteins one per entry, DNA excluded. The sample totals 300,000 to 400,000 distinct CDR3 sequences. Sequencing was carried out using blood. These TCRs come from a human donor with ulcerative colitis or Crohn's disease, or a healthy co-twin of an affected twin (not recorded which).

The rearrangement joins TRBV5-1 to TRBJ2-7; TCRdb names TRBD1, which stays unverified in the absence of DNA. This CDR3 contains 15 residues. Looked up from germline, CDR1 is SGHRS and CDR2 is YFSETQ. The CDR3 sequence: CASRVDRVPSYEQYF.

The chain joins TRBV20-1 to TRBJ1-1. The CDR3 totals 14 residues. Germline-derived CDR1 and CDR2 are DFQATT and SNEGSKA (reference sequence). The CDR3 is CSARDQRDGSQAFF.

The V and J genes are TRBV12-3 or TRBV12-4 and TRBJ2-1; TCRdb's D call, TRBD1, is unchecked because there is no DNA. There are 16 residues in the CDR3. CDR3 sequence: CASTYLPGPPDDEQFF.

The chain carries TRBV6-6 and TRBJ1-5; TCRdb picks TRBD1, but there is no DNA to check that call. This CDR3 has 14 amino acids. Germline V gene data show CDR1 as MNHNY and CDR2 as SVGAGI (reference sequence). The CDR3 reads CASSYTGAYQPQHF.

The genes are TRBV15 and TRBJ2-1; TCRdb selects TRBD1, and the lack of DNA leaves this call unchecked. The CDR3 length is 17 residues. Germline V gene sequence: CDR1 LNHNV, CDR2 YYDKDF (reference sequence). CDR3 sequence: CATSRVPGPRKGNEQFF.

The chain couples TRBV10-3 to TRBJ1-2. The CDR3 contains 14 residues. CDR1 and CDR2 (germline): ENHRY, SYGVKD. This chain's CDR3 is CAISESSQSYGYTF.

This chain uses TRBV6-5 with TRBJ1-2; TCRdb designates TRBD1, a call that cannot be tested without DNA. Germline values: CDR1 MNHEY, CDR2 SVGAGI. The CDR3 has 17 amino acids. The CDR3 sequence: CASSYLQSGRGAYGYTF.

J is TRBJ2-5 and V is TRBV5-1. This CDR3 contains 15 residues. Germline assignment: CDR1 SGHRS and CDR2 YFSETQ. The CDR3 protein is CASSLGPSYQETQYF.

J is TRBJ1-5 and V is TRBV12-3 or TRBV12-4; TCRdb proposes TRBD1, but this gene call is untestable without DNA. The CDR3 loop spans 15 amino acids. The CDR3 loop is CASNTGSTGNQPQHF.

The chain employs TRBV5-1 and TRBJ1-1; TCRdb's D call, TRBD1, is unchecked because there is no DNA. The CDR3 is made up of 13 amino acids. Per germline, CDR1 SGHRS and CDR2 YFSETQ. This chain's CDR3 is CASSLSGEAEAFF.